This entry features one T cell receptor (beta chain) sequence. This record belongs to a study of blood T cell repertoires in COVID-19. Study information: Researchers got acute and convalescent COVID-19 samples from the United States, Italy and Spain. Sample material is recorded as cDNA or gDNA derived from T cells, B-cell-depleted T cells, or PBMCs.

The protocol was immunoSEQ multiplex PCR, while the TCRdb copy is restricted to in-frame clones and leaves out a portion. This sample has fewer than 400,000 clones; around 84% occur once, and the top ten carry around 3%. There are 15 residues in the CDR3. CDR1 is LGHDT and CDR2 is YNNKEL in the germline V gene (reference sequence). Losses at the gene ends were 3 bases for V and 1 base for J; bases not matched to a gene: 6. The sequencing sample was made of peripheral blood. The chain carries TRBV3-1 (or the pseudogene TRBV3-2) and TRBJ2-7; 7 bases agree with TRBD2. This clonotype was sampled from a human donor in a cohort sampled during active COVID-19. Written as DNA, the CDR3 is TGTGCCAGCAGCCAGGGACTAAGCGCTTCCTACGAGCAGTACTTC. Amino acids: CASSQGLSASYEQYF.